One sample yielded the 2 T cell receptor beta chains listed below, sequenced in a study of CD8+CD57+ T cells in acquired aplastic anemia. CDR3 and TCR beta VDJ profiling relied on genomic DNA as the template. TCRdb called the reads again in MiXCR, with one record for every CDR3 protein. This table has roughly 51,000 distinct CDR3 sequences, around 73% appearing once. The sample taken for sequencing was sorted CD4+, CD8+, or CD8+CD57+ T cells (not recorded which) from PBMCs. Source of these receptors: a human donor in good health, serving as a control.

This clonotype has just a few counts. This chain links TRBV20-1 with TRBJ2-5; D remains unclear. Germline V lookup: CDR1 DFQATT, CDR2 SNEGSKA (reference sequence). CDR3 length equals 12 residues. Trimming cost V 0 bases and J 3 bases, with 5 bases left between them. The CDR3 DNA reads TGCAGTGCTAGAGAGTTCGAAGAGACCCAGTACTTC. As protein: CSAREFEETQYF.

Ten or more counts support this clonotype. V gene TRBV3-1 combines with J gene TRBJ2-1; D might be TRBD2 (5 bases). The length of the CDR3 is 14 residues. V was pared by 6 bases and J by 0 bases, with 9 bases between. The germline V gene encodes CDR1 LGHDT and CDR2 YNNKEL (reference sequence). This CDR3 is CASSDYSSYNEQFF. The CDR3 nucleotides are TGTGCCAGCAGTGACTATAGCTCCTACAATGAGCAGTTCTTC.